This record looks at one TCR beta chain sequence and its context. Profiling relied on immunoSEQ multiplex PCR, and the TCRdb table lists in-frame clones only, not all of them. The sample yields about 99,000 clones, around 74% seen once. These data come from a study of blood T cell repertoires in COVID-19. The CDR3 has 17 residues. After removal of 4 bases from V and 3 bases from J, the junction contained 9 bases not matched to a gene. Germline V gene sequence: CDR1 SGHNT, CDR2 YYREEE (reference sequence). This receptor was identified in a woman aged 80 or older with active or convalescent COVID-19. The chain uses TRBV5-4 and TRBJ2-6; TRBD1 matches at 8 bases. What was sequenced was peripheral blood. CDR3 in amino acids: CASSPPHRGDGANVLTF. The CDR3 DNA follows: TGTGCCAGCAGCCCGCCTCACAGGGGGGATGGGGCCAACGTCCTGACTTTC. The entire variable domain, with the rest obtained from reference TRBV5-4 and TRBJ2-6, is as follows: ETGVTQSPTHLIKTRGQQVTLRCSSQSGHNTVSWYQQALGQGPQFIFQYYREEENGRGNFPPRFSGLQFPNYSSELNVNALELDDSALYLCASSPPHRGDGANVLTFGAGSRLTVL.